These 15 T cell receptor beta chains were sequenced from one sample in a study of blood T cell repertoires in COVID-19. The repertoire was sequenced with immunoSEQ multiplex PCR; TCRdb's copy has only in-frame clones and lacks some. The table has about 140,000 clones, 80% to 90% seen once; the top ten hold 4% to 4.5%. Specimen: peripheral blood. The receptors originated from a woman in her 40s with acute or convalescent COVID-19.

This clone was detected once. The CDR3 reads CAITLDRGNTEAFF. CDR3 nucleotide sequence: TGTGCCATCACCCTGGACAGGGGGAACACTGAAGCTTTCTTT. The chain uses TRBV10-3 and TRBJ1-1; 9 bases fit TRBD1. With V trimmed by 7 bases and J by 1 base, 4 bases remained unmatched. In germline, CDR1 is ENHRY, CDR2 SYGVKD. The CDR3 is made up of 14 amino acids.

V usage is TRBV15 and J usage is TRBJ1-4; no clear D gene. Germline CDR1 is LNHNV and CDR2 is YYDKDF (reference sequence). Trimming removed 0 bases at V and 7 bases at J, with 9 bases between. CDR3 length: 14 residues. The CDR3 spells CATSRDSPGEKLFF. The CDR3 DNA is TGTGCCACCAGCAGAGATTCCCCAGGTGAAAAACTGTTTTTT.

The chain combines TRBV7-9 with TRBJ1-1, with D unresolved. The CDR3 is 14 amino acids. Germline CDR1 and CDR2: SEHNR and FQNEAQ (reference sequence). Trimming shortened V by 5 bases and J by 2 bases, and 12 bases separated the two germline ends. DNA of the CDR3: TGTGCCAGCAGCCATCGTGCGGAAAACACTGAAGCTTTCTTT. This gives the protein CASSHRAENTEAFF.

CDR3 DNA sequence: TGCGCCAGCAGCTTCCCCTCTGGAGCCGGGACAGGGATGGATACGCAGTATTTT. Translating gives CASSFPSGAGTGMDTQYF. J is TRBJ2-3 and V is TRBV5-1; TRBD1 agrees at 9 bases. The junction had 16 bases not matched to a gene; V was cut back by 2 bases and J by 6 bases. This CDR3 region has 18 residues. The germline CDR1 and CDR2 sequences are SGHRS and YFSETQ.

The J gene is TRBJ2-5, the V gene TRBV12-5; D perhaps matches TRBD2 (6 bases). The length of the CDR3 is 18 residues. Trimming took 1 base from V and 5 from J, leaving 23 bases between them. Germline loops: CDR1 LGHNT, CDR2 FRNRAP. This chain's CDR3 is CASGLGRDSAGMKETQYF. The CDR3 nucleotides are TGTGCTAGTGGTTTGGGTAGGGACTCCGCTGGGATGAAGGAGACCCAGTACTTC.

The genes are TRBV7-2 and TRBJ1-6, with 7 bases identical to TRBD1. Germline-derived CDR1 and CDR2 are SGHTA and FQGNSA. This CDR3 has 14 amino acids. V shed 3 bases and J 7 bases; nucleotides not matched to a gene: 3. The CDR3 here is CASSLGTDNSPLHF. In DNA, the CDR3 is TGTGCCAGCAGCTTGGGGACAGACAATTCACCCCTCCACTTT.

As DNA, the CDR3 is TGTGCCAGCAGTTACTCCGGGACTAGGAGCACAGATACGCAGTATTTT. Translating gives CASSYSGTRSTDTQYF. The rearrangement links TRBV6-5 to TRBJ2-3; 8 nucleotides match TRBD2. CDR1 is MNHEY, CDR2 SVGAGI, per germline. V trimming: 0 bases; J trimming: 0 bases; junction bases outside the gene matches: 2. The CDR3 sequence is 16 residues long.

The CDR3 region has the DNA TGTGCCAGCAGTGAAGGGGGCCGGCCCGGCACAGATACGCAGTATTTT. Translated, it gives CASSEGGRPGTDTQYF. This rearrangement joins TRBV6-1 to TRBJ2-3; D possibly corresponds to TRBD1 (5 bases). Germline loops: CDR1 MNHNS, CDR2 SASEGT. V lost 1 base and J 1 base, leaving 12 bases between the germline ends. There are 16 residues in the CDR3.

V gene TRBV5-1 combines with J gene TRBJ2-5, with no clear D. The CDR3 spans 12 residues. Germline V gene sequence: CDR1 SGHRS, CDR2 YFSETQ. V lost 2 bases, J lost 3 bases, and 5 bases lay in between. The CDR3 bases are TGCGCCAGCAGCTTTAGAGAAGAGACCCAGTACTTC. Protein sequence: CASSFREETQYF.

The chain joins TRBV9 to TRBJ2-1, with 7 nucleotides matching TRBD1. The junction had 9 bases not matched to a gene; V was cut back by 6 bases and J by 3 bases. Germline CDR1 SGDLS, CDR2 YYNGEE. This CDR3 comprises 15 residues. This CDR3 reads CASNLDGTVYNEQFF. CDR3 in DNA: TGTGCCAGCAACTTAGATGGGACAGTCTACAATGAGCAGTTCTTC.

The chain uses TRBV18 and TRBJ1-3; no clear D. The CDR3 has 16 residues. Germline V gives CDR1 KGHSH, CDR2 LQKENI. V was pared by 5 bases and J by 0 bases, with 14 bases between. CDR3 nucleotides: TGTGCCAGCTCAACTCAGGTACAAGGCTCTGGAAACACCATATATTTT. Its translation is CASSTQVQGSGNTIYF.

The chain recombines TRBV28 with TRBJ1-1; tentatively, D is TRBD1 (6 bases). Germline V gene sequence: CDR1 MDHEN, CDR2 SYDVKM. V was trimmed by 2 bases and J by 1 base, leaving 14 bases between them. CDR3 length equals 16 residues. The CDR3 spells CASSLGGGRPNTEAFF. As DNA, the CDR3 is TGTGCCAGCAGTTTAGGGGGGGGCAGGCCGAACACTGAAGCTTTCTTT.

This chain connects TRBV4-1 to TRBJ2-7, with a weak D call TRBD2 (6 bases). The V and J ends lost 0 bases and 6 bases respectively, with 15 bases between them. The CDR3 is made up of 15 amino acids. CDR1 and CDR2 from the germline V gene are MGHRA and YSYEKL. The CDR3 region has the DNA TGCGCCAGCAGCCAAGATATGTCGGGAGCAGCCGAGCAGTACTTC. Its translation is CASSQDMSGAAEQYF.

The chain carries TRBV19 and TRBJ1-2; 7 positions agree with TRBD1. V trimming: 5 bases; J trimming: 6 bases; junction bases outside the gene matches: 12. CDR1 and CDR2 (germline): LNHDA, SQIVND (reference sequence). This CDR3 comprises 15 residues. In nucleotides, the CDR3 is TGTGCCAGTAGTTCGACAGGGATTTTCTATGATGGCTACACCTTC. It translates to CASSSTGIFYDGYTF.

The rearrangement uses TRBV10-3 and TRBJ2-3; 12 nucleotides match TRBD2. The CDR3 contains 17 residues. Germline CDR1 and CDR2: ENHRY and SYGVKD. V was clipped by 8 bases and J by 0 bases; unmatched bases: 9. CDR3 amino acids: CAISRGTSGFSTDTQYF. The CDR3 nucleotides are TGTGCCATCTCGCGGGGGACTAGCGGGTTTAGCACAGATACGCAGTATTTT.